This T cell receptor (beta chain) was obtained from a study of blood T cells in healthy people across ages. The CDR3 spans 13 residues. Trimming cost V 6 bases and J 7 bases, with 15 bases left between them. Alongside a J-beta primer mix, a sample-barcoded 5' primer served in a second PCR lasting about 7 to 11 cycles. MiXCR was run by TCRdb on the 5' RACE reads, yielding one entry per CDR3 protein. The table has 1.5 million to 2 million distinct CDR3 sequences, roughly 49% seen once; the top ten hold over 2%. This clonotype was seen only a few times. Peripheral blood, roughly 9.1 milliliters per donor, was collected.

J is TRBJ1-2 and V is TRBV12-3 or TRBV12-4, with a possible D match to TRBD1 (6 bases). This sequence was found in a middle-aged woman in good health. Sequencing was carried out using blood. The CDR3, as DNA: TGTGCCAGCAGGGCAACAGGGACTGGTGGCTACACCTTC. Translation: CASRATGTGGYTF.